Reported below is one T cell receptor beta chain. Its antigen remains unidentified. The record originates from a study of shared clonotypes between healthy human individuals. Overall study context: The plates for each donor numbered three CD4 naive, three CD4 memory, two CD8 naive and one CD8 memory.

Study findings and constraints: The diversity represented, both genetic and in exposure history, was limited by few donors.

It was at deep level that the assay was run. As handled by the study authors: Filtering differed because ImmunoSEQ produced junction-only sequences that carried no quality scores. Measured with immunoSEQ multiplex PCR; TCRdb has only the in-frame clones, and not every one. V and J calls and clone size are those listed in that table; D and trimming were worked out from the DNA. This sample has millions of clones, with 95% found just once. With 11 bases removed from V and 0 bases from J, the gap between germline ends came to 8 bases. Germline CDR1 MNHNS, CDR2 SASEGT. The CDR3 is 12 residues long. The J gene is TRBJ1-3, the V gene TRBV6-1; D uncertain. The sequenced sample was naive CD4+ T cells sorted from blood. Subset here: CD45RA+ positively selected. The sequence was collected from a man between 18 and 29 years old in good health. The CDR3 protein is CAVMSSGNTIYF. The DNA for the CDR3 is TGTGCCGTGATGAGCTCTGGAAACACCATATATTTT.